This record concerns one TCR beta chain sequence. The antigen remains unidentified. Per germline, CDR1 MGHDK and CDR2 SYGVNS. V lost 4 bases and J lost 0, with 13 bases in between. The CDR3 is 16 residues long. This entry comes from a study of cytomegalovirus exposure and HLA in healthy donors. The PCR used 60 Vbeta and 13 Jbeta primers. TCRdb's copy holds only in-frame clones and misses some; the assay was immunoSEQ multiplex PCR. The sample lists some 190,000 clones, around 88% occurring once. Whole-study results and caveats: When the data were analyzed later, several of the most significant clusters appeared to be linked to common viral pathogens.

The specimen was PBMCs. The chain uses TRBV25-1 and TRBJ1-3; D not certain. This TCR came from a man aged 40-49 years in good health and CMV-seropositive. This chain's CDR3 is CASSGAEDYSGNTIYF. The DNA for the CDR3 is TGTGCCAGCAGTGGAGCGGAGGACTACTCTGGAAACACCATATATTTT.